This entry features one T cell receptor (beta chain) sequence. The clone's antigen remains unknown. One base away there is no much larger clone; base qualities are not given. The data were obtained in a study of blood T cell repertoires in COVID-19 (TCRdb year 2020). Regarding the research as a whole: Samples covering the acute and convalescent phases of COVID-19 were provided by collaborators in the United States, Italy and Spain. The repertoires were released in a freely available public database intended as a resource for research on the immune response to SARS-CoV-2. The material from the prospective study consisted of cDNA or gDNA derived from T cells, B-cell-depleted T cells, or PBMCs. HLA class I and class II types, where available, came from metadata supplied by the sample provider rather than from assay-based typing. The dataset comprised deeply sampled blood TCRbeta repertoires from subjects exposed to, actively infected with, or recovered from COVID-19. The samples were drawn from the first 160 participants of the ongoing ImmuneRACE study and from 950 to 1,500 subjects provided by 6 global collaborators. Nearly every sample came with metadata listing a de-identified subject ID, COVID-19 status, age in years and sex. What the work shows at the level of the full study, not this receptor alone: The quantity of clinical and demographic metadata differed by source and by participant and was supplied without curation.

The immunoSEQ Assay, a bias-controlled multiplex PCR, was used to amplify TCRbeta CDR3 regions from genomic DNA. Regarding the original processing steps: Nucleated cell counts per sample were estimated from amplification of reference gene primers within the assay. To quantify the absolute abundance of each unique TCRbeta CDR3 rearrangement, sequence reads were collapsed and filtered. For each sample, productive Simpson clonality was calculated as the square root of Simpson's diversity index over productive rearrangements. Imported from immuneACCESS, the table was reduced by TCRdb to in-frame sequences with V and J called. These copies leave out some clones; in studies compared against another copy, an unresolved V gene accounts for under half, and the cause of the remainder is not known. The V and J calls and clone size are taken from that table; D and trimming were inferred from the DNA. For this sample there are about 180,000 clones; 70% to 85% appear just once. The ten largest clones add up to 13% to 15% of the sample.

Sequences MGHRA (CDR1) and YSYEKL (CDR2) are obtained from the germline V gene. There are 18 amino acids in the CDR3, from cysteine to phenylalanine inclusive. Only the CDR3 DNA stays, 54 bases, in frame from base 1. Trimming at the junction amounts to 0 bases on V and 0 bases on J, and the germline ends lie 14 bases apart. In the prospective study, participants were about 18 to 95 years old, resided in about two dozen geographic areas of the United States, and were enrolled through a virtual design. In the prospective study, participants were assigned to cohorts based on the clinical history participants reported in a screening survey and a study questionnaire. ImmuneRACE Cohort 3 recovered participants were defined by two consecutive negative NP/OP PCR tests, healthcare professional clearance, or symptom resolution. Each participant in the prospective study had whole blood, serum and a nasopharyngeal or oropharyngeal swab collected by mobile phlebotomists. Over a roughly two-month period, participants in the prospective study had the option of providing additional blood draws and questionnaires. Before DNA extraction, blood samples from the prospective study were shipped at room temperature or frozen.

The rearranged chain carries TRBV4-1 and TRBJ1-4; matching of 5 bases hints at TRBD1 as the D gene. The sequenced material came from PBMCs or T cells enriched from blood (not recorded which). The sequence was collected from a man aged 45-65 years who had recovered from COVID-19. The sequenced DNA is TGCGCCAGCAGCCAAGATGCTCCAGGGATTGCAACTAATGAAAAACTGTTTTTT. The translation is CASSQDAPGIATNEKLFF.